This T cell receptor (beta chain) was sequenced in a study of blood T cell repertoires in COVID-19. Study details: Samples representing acute and convalescent COVID-19 were sourced from the United States, Italy and Spain.

This clone was detected once. The CDR3 has 14 residues. Germline CDR1 is KGHSH and CDR2 is LQKENI. The V end lost 8 bases, the J end lost 3 bases, and 17 bases lay between the germline ends. Per the study methods: Using reference gene primer amplification, nucleated cell counts were estimated. Repertoires were generated with immunoSEQ multiplex PCR, while TCRdb's copy carries only in-frame clones and drops some. V and J calls and clone size are as listed in that table; D and trimming were resolved from the DNA. The repertoire holds about 76,000 clones, under 95% seen once, with about 6.1% in the top ten.

This chain uses TRBV18 with TRBJ2-7, with a weak D call TRBD2 (7 bases). This clonotype originated in a human donor in a cohort sampled during active COVID-19. Specimen: peripheral blood. The CDR3 loop reads CASGRSGDYYEQYF. In nucleotides, the CDR3 is TGTGCCAGCGGGCGGTCAGGGGACTACTACGAGCAGTACTTC.